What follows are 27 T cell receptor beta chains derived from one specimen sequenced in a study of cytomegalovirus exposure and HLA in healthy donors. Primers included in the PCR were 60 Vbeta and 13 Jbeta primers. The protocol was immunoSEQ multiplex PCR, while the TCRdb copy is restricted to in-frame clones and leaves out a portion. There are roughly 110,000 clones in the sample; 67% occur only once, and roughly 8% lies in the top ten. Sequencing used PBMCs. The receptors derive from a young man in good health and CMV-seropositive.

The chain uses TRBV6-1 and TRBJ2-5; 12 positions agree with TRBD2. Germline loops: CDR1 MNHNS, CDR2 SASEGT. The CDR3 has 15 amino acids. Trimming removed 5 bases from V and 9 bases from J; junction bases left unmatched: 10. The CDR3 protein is CASSLAGGPVRAQYF. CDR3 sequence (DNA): TGTGCCAGCAGTCTAGCGGGGGGGCCCGTAAGGGCCCAGTACTTC.

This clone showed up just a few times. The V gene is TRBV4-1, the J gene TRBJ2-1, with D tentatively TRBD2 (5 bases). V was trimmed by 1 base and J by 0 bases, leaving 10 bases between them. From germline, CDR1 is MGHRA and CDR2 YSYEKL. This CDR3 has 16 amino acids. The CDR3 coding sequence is TGCGCCAGCAGCCAAGGTTATGGGAGCTCCTACAATGAGCAGTTCTTC. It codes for CASSQGYGSSYNEQFF.

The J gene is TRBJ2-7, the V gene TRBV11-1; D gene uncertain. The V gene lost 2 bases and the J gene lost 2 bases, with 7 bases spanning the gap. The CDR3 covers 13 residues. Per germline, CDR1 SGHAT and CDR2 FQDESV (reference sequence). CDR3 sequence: CASSLNRAYEQYF. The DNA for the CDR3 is TGTGCCAGCAGCTTAAACCGCGCCTACGAGCAGTACTTC.

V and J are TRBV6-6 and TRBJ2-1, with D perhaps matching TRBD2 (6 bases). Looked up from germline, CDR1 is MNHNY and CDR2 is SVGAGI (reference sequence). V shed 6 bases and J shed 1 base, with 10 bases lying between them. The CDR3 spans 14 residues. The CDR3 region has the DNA TGTGCCAGCAGGGGGAGCGGGTCCTACAATGAGCAGTTCTTC. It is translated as CASRGSGSYNEQFF.

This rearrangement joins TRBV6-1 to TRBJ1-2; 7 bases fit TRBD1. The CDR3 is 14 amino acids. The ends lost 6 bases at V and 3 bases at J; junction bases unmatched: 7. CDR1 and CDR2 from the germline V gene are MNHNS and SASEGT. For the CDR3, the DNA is TGTGCCAGCAGGCGACAGGGTTCCGACTATGGCTACACCTTC. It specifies CASRRQGSDYGYTF.

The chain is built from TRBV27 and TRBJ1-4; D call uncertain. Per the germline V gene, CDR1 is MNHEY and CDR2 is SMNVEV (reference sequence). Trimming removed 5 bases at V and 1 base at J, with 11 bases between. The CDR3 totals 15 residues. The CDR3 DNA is TGTGCCAGCAGTCCGCGACACTTAACTAATGAAAAACTGTTTTTT. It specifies CASSPRHLTNEKLFF.

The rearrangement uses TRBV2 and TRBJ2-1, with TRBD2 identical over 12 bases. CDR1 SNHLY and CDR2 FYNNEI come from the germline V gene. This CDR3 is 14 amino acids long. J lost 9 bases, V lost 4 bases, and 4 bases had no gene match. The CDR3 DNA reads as TGTGCCAGCAGTGTTGGACTAGCGGGGTGTGAGCAGTTCTTC. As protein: CASSVGLAGCEQFF.

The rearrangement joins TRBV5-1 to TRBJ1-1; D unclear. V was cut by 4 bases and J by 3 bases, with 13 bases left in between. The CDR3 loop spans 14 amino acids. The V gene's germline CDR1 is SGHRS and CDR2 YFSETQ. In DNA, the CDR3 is TGCGCCAGCAGCGTTGGCGGGGAGGACACTGAAGCTTTCTTT. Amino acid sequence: CASSVGGEDTEAFF.

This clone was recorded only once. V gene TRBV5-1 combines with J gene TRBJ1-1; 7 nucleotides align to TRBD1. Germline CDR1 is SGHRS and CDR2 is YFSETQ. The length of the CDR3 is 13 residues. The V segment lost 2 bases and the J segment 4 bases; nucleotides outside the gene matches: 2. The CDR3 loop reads CASSFTGATEAFF. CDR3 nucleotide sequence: TGCGCCAGCAGCTTTACAGGGGCCACTGAAGCTTTCTTT.

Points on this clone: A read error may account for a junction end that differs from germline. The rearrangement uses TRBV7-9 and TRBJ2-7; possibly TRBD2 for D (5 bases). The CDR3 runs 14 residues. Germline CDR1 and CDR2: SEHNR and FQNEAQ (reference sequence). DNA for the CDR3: TGTGCCAGCAGCTTAGTGAGGGTCTCCGACGAGCAGTACTTC. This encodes CASSLVRVSDEQYF.

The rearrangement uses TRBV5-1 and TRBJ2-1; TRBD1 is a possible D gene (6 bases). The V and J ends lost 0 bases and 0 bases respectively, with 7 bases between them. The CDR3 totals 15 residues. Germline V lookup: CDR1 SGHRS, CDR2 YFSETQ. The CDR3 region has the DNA TGCGCCAGCAGCTTGGCACAGGGCTCCTACAATGAGCAGTTCTTC. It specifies CASSLAQGSYNEQFF.

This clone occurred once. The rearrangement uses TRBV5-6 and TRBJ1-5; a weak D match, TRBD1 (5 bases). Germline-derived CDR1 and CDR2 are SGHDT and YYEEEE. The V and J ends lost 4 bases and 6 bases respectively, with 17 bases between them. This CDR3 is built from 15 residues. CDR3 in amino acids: CASSLSAGSGQPQHF. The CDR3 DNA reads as TGTGCCAGCAGCCTCAGTGCAGGGTCGGGTCAGCCCCAGCATTTT.

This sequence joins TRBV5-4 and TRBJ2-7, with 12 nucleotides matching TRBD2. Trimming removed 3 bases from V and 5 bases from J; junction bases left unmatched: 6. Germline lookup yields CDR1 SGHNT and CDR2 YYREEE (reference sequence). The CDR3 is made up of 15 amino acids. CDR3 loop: CASSSGLAGLNEQYF. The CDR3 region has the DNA TGTGCCAGCAGCTCGGGACTAGCGGGCTTAAACGAGCAGTACTTC.

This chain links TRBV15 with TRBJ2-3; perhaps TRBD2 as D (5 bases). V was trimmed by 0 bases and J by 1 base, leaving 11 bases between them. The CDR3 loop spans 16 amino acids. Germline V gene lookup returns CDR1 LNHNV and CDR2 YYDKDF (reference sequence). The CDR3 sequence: CATSRDSSRGTDTQYF. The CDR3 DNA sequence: TGTGCCACCAGCAGAGATTCTTCGCGGGGCACAGATACGCAGTATTTT.

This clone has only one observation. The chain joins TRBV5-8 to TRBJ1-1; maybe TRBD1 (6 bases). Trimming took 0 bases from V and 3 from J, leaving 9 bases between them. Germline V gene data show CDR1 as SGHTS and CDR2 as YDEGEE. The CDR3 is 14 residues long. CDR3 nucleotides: TGTGCCAGCAGCTTGGCAGGGGCGGACACTGAAGCTTTCTTT. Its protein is CASSLAGADTEAFF.

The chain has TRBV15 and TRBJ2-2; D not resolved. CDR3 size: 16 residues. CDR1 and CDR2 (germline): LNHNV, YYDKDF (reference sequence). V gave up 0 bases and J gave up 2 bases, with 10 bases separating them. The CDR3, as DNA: TGTGCCACCAGCAGAGAGAACAGCCCTAACACCGGGGAGCTGTTTTTT. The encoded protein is CATSRENSPNTGELFF.

The DNA for the CDR3 is TGTGCCACAAACAGGGGATCGAACACTGAAGCTTTCTTT. Translation: CATNRGSNTEAFF. This chain uses TRBV19 with TRBJ1-1, with 7 bases aligning to TRBD1. The CDR3 runs to 13 residues. Trimming removed 10 bases from V and 1 base from J; junction bases left unmatched: 6. Per germline, CDR1 LNHDA and CDR2 SQIVND (reference sequence).

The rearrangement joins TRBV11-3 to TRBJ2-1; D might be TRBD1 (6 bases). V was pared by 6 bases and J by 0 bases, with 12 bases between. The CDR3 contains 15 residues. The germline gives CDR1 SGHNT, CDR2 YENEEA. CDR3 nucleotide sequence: TGTGCCAGCAGAAACGAGGACAGCTCCTACAATGAGCAGTTCTTC. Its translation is CASRNEDSSYNEQFF.

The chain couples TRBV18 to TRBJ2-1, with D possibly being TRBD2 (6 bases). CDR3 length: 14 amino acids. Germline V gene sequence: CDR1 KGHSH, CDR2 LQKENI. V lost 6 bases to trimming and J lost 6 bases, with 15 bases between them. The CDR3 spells CASSRDGGLNEQFF. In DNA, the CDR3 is TGTGCCAGCTCGAGGGATGGAGGGCTCAATGAGCAGTTCTTC.

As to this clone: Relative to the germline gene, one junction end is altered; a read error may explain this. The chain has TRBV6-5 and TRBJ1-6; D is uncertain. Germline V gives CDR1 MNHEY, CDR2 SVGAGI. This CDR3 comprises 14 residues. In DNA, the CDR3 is TGTGCCAGCAGCCCGTCAAGAACGGGTTCACCCCCCCACTTT. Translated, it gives CASSPSRTGSPPHF.

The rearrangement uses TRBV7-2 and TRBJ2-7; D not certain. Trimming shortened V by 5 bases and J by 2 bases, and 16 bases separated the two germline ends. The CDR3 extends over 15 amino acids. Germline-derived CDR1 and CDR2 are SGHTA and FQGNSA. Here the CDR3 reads CASSLGSTGPYEQYV. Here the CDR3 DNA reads TGTGCCAGCAGCCTAGGTTCGACTGGCCCCTACGAGCAGTACGTC.

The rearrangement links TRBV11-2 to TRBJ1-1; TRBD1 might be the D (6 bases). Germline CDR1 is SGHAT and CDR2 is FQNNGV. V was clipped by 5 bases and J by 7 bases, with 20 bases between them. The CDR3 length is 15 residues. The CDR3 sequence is CASSHRGGAENEAFF. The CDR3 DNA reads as TGTGCCAGCAGCCATAGGGGGGGGGCAGAAAATGAAGCTTTCTTT. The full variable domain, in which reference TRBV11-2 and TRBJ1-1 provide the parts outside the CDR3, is EAGVAQSPRYKIIEKRQSVAFWCNPISGHATLYWYQQILGQGPKLLIQFQNNGVVDDSQLPKDRFSAERLKGVDSTLKIQPAKLEDSAVYLCASSHRGGAENEAFFGQGTRLTVV.

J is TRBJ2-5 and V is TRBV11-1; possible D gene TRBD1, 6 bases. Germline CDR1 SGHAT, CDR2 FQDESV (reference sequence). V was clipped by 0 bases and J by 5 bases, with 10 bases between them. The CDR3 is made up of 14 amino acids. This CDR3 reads CASSLAAGVETQYF. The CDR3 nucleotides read TGTGCCAGCAGCTTAGCGGCAGGGGTGGAGACCCAGTACTTC. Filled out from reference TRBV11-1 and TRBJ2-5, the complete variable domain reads EAEVAQSPRYKITEKSQAVAFWCDPISGHATLYWYRQILGQGPELLVQFQDESVVDDSQLPKDRFSAERLKGVDSTLKIQPAELGDSAMYLCASSLAAGVETQYFGPGTRLLVL.

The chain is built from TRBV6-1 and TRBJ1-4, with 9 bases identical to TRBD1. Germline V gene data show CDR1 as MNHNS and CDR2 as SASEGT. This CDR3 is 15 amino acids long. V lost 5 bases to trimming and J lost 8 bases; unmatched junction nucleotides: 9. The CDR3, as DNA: TGTGCCAGCAGTACGCCCGGGACAGGGAAAGAAAAACTGTTTTTT. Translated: CASSTPGTGKEKLFF.

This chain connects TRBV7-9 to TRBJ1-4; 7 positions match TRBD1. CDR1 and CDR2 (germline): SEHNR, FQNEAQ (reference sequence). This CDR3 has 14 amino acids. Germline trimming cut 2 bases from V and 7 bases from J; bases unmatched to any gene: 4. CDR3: CASSLSAGGEKLFF. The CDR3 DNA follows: TGTGCCAGCAGCTTATCGGCAGGGGGTGAAAAACTGTTTTTT.

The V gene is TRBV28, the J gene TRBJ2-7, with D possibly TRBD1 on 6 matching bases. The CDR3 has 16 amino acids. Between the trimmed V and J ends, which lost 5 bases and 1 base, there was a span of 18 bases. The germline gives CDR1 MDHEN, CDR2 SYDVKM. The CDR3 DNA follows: TGTGCCAGCAGTCCCCGGACAGTTGAAACTTCCTACGAGCAGTACTTC. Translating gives CASSPRTVETSYEQYF.

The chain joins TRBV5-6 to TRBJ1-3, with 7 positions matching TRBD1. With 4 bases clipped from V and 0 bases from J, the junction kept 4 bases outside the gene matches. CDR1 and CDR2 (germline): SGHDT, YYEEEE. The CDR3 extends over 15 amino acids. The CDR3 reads CASSRDSFSGNTIYF. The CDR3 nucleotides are TGTGCCAGCAGCAGGGACAGCTTCTCTGGAAACACCATATATTTT.